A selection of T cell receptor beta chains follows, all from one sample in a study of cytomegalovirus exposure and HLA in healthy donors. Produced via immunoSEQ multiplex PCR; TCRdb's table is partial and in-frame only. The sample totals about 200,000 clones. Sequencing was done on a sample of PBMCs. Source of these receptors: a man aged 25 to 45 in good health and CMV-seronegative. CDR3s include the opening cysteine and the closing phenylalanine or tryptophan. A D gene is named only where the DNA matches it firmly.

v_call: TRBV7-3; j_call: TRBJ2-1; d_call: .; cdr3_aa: CASSLGPGRKPFF; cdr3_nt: TGTGCCAGCAGCTTAGGACCAGGGCGAAAGCCTTTCTTC
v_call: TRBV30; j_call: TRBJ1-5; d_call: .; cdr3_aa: CAWEGSSNQPQHF; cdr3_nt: TGTGCCTGGGAGGGCAGTAGCAATCAGCCCCAGCATTTT
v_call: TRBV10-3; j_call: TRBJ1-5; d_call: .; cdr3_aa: CAINSEAGQPQHF; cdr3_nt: TGTGCCATCAACTCCGAAGCGGGACAGCCCCAGCATTTT
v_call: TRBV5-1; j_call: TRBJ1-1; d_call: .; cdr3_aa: CASSLVGRGDTEAFF; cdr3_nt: TGCGCCAGCAGCTTGGTCGGGAGGGGAGACACTGAAGCTTTCTTT
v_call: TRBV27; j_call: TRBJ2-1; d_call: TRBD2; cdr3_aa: CASSLLAGVSDEQFF; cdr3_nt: TGTGCCAGCAGTTTACTAGCGGGAGTGTCCGATGAGCAGTTCTTC
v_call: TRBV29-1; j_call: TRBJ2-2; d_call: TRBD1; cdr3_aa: CSVPSPRTGSNTGELFF; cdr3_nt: TGCAGCGTTCCCAGCCCTAGGACAGGATCGAACACCGGGGAGCTGTTTTTT
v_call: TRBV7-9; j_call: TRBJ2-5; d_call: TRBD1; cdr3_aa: CASSLTGGLETQYF; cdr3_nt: TGTGCCAGCAGCCTTACAGGGGGCTTGGAGACCCAGTACTTC
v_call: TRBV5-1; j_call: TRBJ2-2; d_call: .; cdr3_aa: CASRSLRENTGELFF; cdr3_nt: TGCGCCAGCAGAAGTTTGCGGGAGAACACCGGGGAGCTGTTTTTT
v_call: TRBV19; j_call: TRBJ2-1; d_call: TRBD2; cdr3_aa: CASSPSGSGDEQFF; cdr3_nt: TGTGCCAGTAGTCCTAGCGGGAGTGGAGATGAGCAGTTCTTC
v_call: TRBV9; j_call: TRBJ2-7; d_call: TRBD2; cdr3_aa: CASSVASGSYYEQYF; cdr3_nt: TGTGCCAGCAGCGTAGCTAGCGGGAGCTACTACGAGCAGTACTTC
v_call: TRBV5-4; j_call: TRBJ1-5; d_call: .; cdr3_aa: CASSLGGSNQPQHF; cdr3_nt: TGTGCCAGCAGCTTGGGGGGCAGCAATCAGCCCCAGCATTTT
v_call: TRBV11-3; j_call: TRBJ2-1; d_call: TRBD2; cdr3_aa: CASTGLTYNEQFF; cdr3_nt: TGTGCCAGCACGGGACTAACCTACAATGAGCAGTTCTTC
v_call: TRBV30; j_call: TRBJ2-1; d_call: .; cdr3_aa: CAWSIDGNEQFF; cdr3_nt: TGTGCCTGGAGCATAGACGGGAATGAGCAGTTCTTC
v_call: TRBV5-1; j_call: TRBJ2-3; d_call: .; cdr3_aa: CASSFRPLGEYSTDTQYF; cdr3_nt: TGCGCCAGCAGCTTCAGGCCCCTCGGCGAGTATAGCACAGATACGCAGTATTTT
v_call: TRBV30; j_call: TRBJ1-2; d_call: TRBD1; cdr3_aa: CAFERQGLAAGGYTF; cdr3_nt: TGTGCCTTCGAGAGACAGGGACTCGCAGCGGGTGGCTACACCTTC
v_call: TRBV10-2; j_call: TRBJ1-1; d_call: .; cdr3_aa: CASSDSTEAFF; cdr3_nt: TGCGCCAGCAGTGATAGCACTGAAGCTTTCTTT
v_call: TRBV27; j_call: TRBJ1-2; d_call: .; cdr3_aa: CASSAGGGYGYTF; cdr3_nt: TGTGCCAGCAGTGCTGGGGGGGGCTATGGCTACACCTTC
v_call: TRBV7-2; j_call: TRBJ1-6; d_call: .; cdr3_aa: CASRPPVRNSPLHF; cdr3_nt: TGTGCCAGCCGCCCTCCGGTGCGGAATTCACCCCTCCACTTT
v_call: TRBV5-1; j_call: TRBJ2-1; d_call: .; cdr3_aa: CASSLGRDSYNEQFF; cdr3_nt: TGCGCCAGCAGCTTGGGGCGGGACAGCTACAATGAGCAGTTCTTC
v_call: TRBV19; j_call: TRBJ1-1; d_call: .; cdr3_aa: CASSPHHEVMNTEAFF; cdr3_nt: TGTGCCAGTAGTCCCCACCACGAGGTAATGAACACTGAAGCTTTCTTT
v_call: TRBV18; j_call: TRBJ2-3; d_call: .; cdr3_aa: CASSPNSDTDTQYF; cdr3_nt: TGTGCCAGCTCACCAAATTCAGACACAGATACGCAGTATTTT
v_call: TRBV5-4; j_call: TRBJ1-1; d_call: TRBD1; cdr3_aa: CASSLGNRGLSTEAFF; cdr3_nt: TGTGCCAGCAGCTTGGGAAACAGGGGGCTGAGCACTGAAGCTTTCTTT